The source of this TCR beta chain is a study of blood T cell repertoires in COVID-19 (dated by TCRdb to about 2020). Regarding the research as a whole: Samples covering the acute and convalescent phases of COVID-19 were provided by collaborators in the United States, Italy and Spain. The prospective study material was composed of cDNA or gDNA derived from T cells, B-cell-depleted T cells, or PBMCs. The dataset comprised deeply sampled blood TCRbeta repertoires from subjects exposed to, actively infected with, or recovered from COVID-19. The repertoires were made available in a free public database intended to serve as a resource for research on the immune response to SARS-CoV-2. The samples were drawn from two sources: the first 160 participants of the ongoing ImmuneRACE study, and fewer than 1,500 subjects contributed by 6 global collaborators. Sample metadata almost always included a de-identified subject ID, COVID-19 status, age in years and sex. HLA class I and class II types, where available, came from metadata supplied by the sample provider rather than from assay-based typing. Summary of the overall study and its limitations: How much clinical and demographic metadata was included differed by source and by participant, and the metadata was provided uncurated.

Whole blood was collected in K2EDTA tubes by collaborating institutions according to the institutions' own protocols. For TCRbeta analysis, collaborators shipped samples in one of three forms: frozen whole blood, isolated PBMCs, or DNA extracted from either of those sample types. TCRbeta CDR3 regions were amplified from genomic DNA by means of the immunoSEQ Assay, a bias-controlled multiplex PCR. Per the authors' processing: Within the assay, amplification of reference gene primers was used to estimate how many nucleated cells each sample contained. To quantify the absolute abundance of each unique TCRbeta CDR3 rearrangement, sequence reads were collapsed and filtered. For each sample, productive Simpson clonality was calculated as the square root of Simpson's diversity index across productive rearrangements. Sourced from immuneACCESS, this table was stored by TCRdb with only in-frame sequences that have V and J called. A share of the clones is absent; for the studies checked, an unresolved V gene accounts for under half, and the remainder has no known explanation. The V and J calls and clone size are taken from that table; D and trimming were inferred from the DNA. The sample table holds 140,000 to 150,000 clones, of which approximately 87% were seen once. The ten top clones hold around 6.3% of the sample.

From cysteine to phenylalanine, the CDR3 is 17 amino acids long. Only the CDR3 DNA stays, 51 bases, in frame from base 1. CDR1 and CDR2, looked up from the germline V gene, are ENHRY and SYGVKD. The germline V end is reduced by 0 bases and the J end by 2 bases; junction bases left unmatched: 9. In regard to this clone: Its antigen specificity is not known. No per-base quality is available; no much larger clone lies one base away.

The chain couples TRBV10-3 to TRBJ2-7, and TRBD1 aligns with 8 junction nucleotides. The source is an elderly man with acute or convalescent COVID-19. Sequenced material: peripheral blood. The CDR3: CAISESGTGLSAYEQYF. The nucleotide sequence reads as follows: TGTGCCATCAGTGAGTCGGGGACAGGACTTTCGGCCTACGAGCAGTACTTC.